This TCR beta chain was profiled in a study of control samples from healthy donors and cancer patients. The table came from immunoSEQ multiplex PCR; TCRdb's copy has only in-frame clones and leaves some out. The profile shows roughly 68,000 clones, approximately 83% of them singletons. Germline CDR1 is SGHRS and CDR2 is YFSETQ. Trimming cost V 5 bases and J 1 base, with 6 bases left between them. The CDR3 is 12 residues long. The receptor comes from a man aged 55 to 70 in good health. This chain uses TRBV5-1 with TRBJ1-1; D unresolved. Specimen: blood. The DNA of the CDR3 is TGCGCCAGCAGGGATCAGAACACTGAAGCTTTCTTT. Translating gives CASRDQNTEAFF.